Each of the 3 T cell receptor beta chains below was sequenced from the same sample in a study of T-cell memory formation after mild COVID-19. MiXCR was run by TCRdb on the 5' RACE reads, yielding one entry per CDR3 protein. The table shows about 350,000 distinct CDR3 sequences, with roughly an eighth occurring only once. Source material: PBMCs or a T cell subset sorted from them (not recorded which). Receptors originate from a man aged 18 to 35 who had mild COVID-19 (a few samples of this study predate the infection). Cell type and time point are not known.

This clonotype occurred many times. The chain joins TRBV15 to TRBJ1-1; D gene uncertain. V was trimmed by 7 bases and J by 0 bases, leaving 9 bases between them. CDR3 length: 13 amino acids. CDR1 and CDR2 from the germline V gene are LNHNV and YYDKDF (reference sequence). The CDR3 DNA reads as TGTGCCACCACGCGTGACTTGAACACTGAAGCTTTCTTT. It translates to CATTRDLNTEAFF.

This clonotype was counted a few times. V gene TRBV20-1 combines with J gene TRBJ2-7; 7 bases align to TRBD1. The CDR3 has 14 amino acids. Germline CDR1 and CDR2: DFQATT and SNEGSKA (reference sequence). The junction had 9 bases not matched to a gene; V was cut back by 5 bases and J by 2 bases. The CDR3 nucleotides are TGCAGTGCTCCCTCCGGGGACAGTACCTACGAGCAGTACTTC. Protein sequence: CSAPSGDSTYEQYF.

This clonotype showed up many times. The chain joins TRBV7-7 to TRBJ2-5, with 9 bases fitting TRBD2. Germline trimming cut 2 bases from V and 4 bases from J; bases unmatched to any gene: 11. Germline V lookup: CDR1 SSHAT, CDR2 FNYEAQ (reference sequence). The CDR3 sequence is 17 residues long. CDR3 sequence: CASSLSPAGGRGETQYF. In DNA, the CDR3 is TGTGCCAGCAGCTTATCGCCAGCGGGGGGTCGGGGAGAGACCCAGTACTTC.